This T cell receptor (beta chain) was sequenced during a study of tumor and adjacent non-tumor tissue in lung cancer. In the study overall: Patients comprised eleven to twelve adenocarcinoma, 2 squamous cell carcinoma and 1 small cell lung cancer. Each sample yielded some 4 million productive TCRbeta reads on average. Study-level points and caveats: Tumor repertoires had a smaller top 100 clone share than normal lung. Compared with tumor, normal lung showed significantly lower TCR diversity.

No cell sorting was done before RNA was extracted from the tissue. About this clonotype: Antigen: not known. Since a much larger clone is just one base distant, this may be a read error. This CDR3 fails to terminate in the conserved phenylalanine or tryptophan, so it likely reflects a read error.

A modified ARM-PCR protocol with three rounds of nested PCR amplified TCRbeta. TCRdb fed the multiplex PCR reads into MiXCR, producing one record per CDR3 protein. The sample carries tens of thousands of distinct CDR3 sequences, just over 65% recorded once. The CDR3 spans 15 residues. With 4 bases removed from V and 3 bases from J, the gap between germline ends came to 16 bases. CDR1 and CDR2 (germline): DFQATT, SNEGSKA (reference sequence). Sequencing was done on a sample of lung tumor tissue. The origin of this receptor is a man between 60 and 70 years old with non-small cell lung cancer. The rearrangement joins TRBV20-1 to TRBJ1-5; D perhaps matches TRBD1 (6 bases). In DNA, the CDR3 is TGCAGTGCTAATACCCTCGGGGGCGCCAATCAGCCCCAGCATATT. Its protein product is CSANTLGGANQPQHI.